Detailed here is one T cell receptor (beta chain). The antigen this receptor binds is unknown. The junction departs from the called germline gene at one end, perhaps through a read error. The sample belongs to a study of TIL therapy for anti-PD-1-resistant metastatic lung cancer (dated by TCRdb to the early 2020s). General notes on the study: Tumors were harvested before any PD-1/PD-L1 blockade; patients then received nivolumab, and those progressing received lymphodepletion, expanded TIL infusion and IL-2. Enrolled patients had a median age of around 51 years (range about 38-85) and a median tumor PD-L1 proportion score of over 5.5%. The cohort was predominantly lung adenocarcinoma, with a few EGFR-mutant and two ALK-rearranged tumors, and half of patients were current or former smokers. A median non-synonymous tumor mutation burden of under 1.9 mutations per megabase was determined across the cohort by whole-exome sequencing. Tumor and peripheral blood T cell receptor beta sequencing was used to track clonotypes across tumor, expanded TIL product and serial blood samples.

What the study reported, not specific to this receptor: The cohort was highly selected, with more treatment-naive, never-smoker and oncogene-addicted patients than typical, limiting generalizability. The study protocol defined all tumor marker inferences as exploratory. The baseline peripheral repertoire was partially replaced by infused TIL clonotypes, which then decayed over months, and persistence showed no apparent association with response.

The immunoSEQ v3 hsTCRB kit was used to amplify TCR beta CDR3 regions from genomic DNA through bias-controlled multiplex PCR. An Illumina NextSeq 500 was used to sequence the TCR libraries, reaching around 2.1 million read pairs at survey level or about 4.5-6 million at deep level. The paper's processing steps were these. V, D and J genes were assigned, non-productive sequences were removed, and clonality was reported by immunoSEQ Analyzer software. Repertoires were compared by productive Simpson clonality and by the Morisita overlap index of productive TRB rearrangements between infused TIL and blood. Absolute clonotype counts in blood were estimated as lymphocyte count times CD3+ fraction times the clone's productive frequency. The source is immuneACCESS, and TCRdb retained only in-frame sequences with V and J called. Part of the clones is not carried over; for the studies checked, unresolved V genes explain less than half of this, and the remainder is unexplained. That table gives V, J and clone size, and the DNA gave D and trimming. For this sample the table gives 50,000 to 65,000 clones, of which under 75% were detected only once. In total, the top ten clones hold 6% to 7% of the sample.

Interpreted using the paper, the time point label stands for: pre-treatment sample, taken before nivolumab and TIL therapy. Adults with stage 4 NSCLC were enrolled in a dual-center phase I trial from October 2017 to early 2020. Samples were obtained from a single-arm, open-label phase I trial in which tumor-infiltrating lymphocyte therapy with nivolumab was evaluated in advanced non-small cell lung cancer. Blood mononuclear cells from EDTA tubes were separated on a Ficoll gradient and snap-frozen as pellets, and DNA was extracted from the cells using a Qiagen mini-prep kit. Sequences SGHRS (CDR1) and YFSETQ (CDR2) are obtained from the germline V gene. Including cysteine and phenylalanine, the CDR3 has 13 amino acids. Of the read, only the CDR3 DNA is kept; its 39 bases are in frame from base 1.

The specimen was blood, collected at baseline. The V gene is TRBV5-1 and the J gene is TRBJ1-1; the best D guess is TRBD1, with 6 bases matching. The receptor's source is a person between 30 and 80 years old with non-small cell lung cancer. This receptor has the CDR3 CASRLEGTSKAFF. The base sequence is TGCGCCAGCAGATTGGAGGGGACATCAAAAGCTTTCTTT.